One and the same sample provided the 4 T cell receptor beta chains below, sequenced in a study of Ad26.COV2.S vaccination and SARS-CoV-2 variants. This sample's treatment: about 20 received Ad26.COV2.S at low or high dose, single or two shots; several received placebo; per-sample allocation not given. Each sample was drawn 63 days after the first injection (of vaccine or placebo). TCRdb's copy holds only in-frame clones and misses some; the assay was immunoSEQ multiplex PCR. The sample includes some 420,000 clones, 70% to 90% of them seen just once. Sequences were derived from peripheral blood, sampled in a trial of Ad26.COV2.S vaccine versus placebo. These receptors were taken from a person aged 18 to 65 who received the Ad26.COV2.S COVID-19 vaccine or a placebo.

V usage is TRBV10-3 and J usage is TRBJ1-2, with D maybe TRBD1 (5 bases). The CDR3 runs 15 residues. Germline CDR1 ENHRY, CDR2 SYGVKD. Trimming cost V 0 bases and J 5 bases, with 13 bases left between them. The CDR3, as DNA: TGTGCCATCAGTGAGTCGGGCAGGGCTGAGTATGGCTACACCTTC. Amino acids: CAISESGRAEYGYTF.

In its sample, this clone was seen once. The chain employs TRBV5-6 and TRBJ2-5, with 8 bases matching TRBD1. The CDR3 is 15 amino acids. CDR1 and CDR2 (germline): SGHDT, YYEEEE. The J segment lost 4 bases and the V segment lost 4 bases, leaving 9 bases of the junction unmatched. CDR3 in amino acids: CASSLADRVTETQYF. The CDR3 DNA is TGTGCCAGCAGCCTCGCGGACAGGGTAACAGAGACCCAGTACTTC.

This rearrangement joins TRBV5-3 to TRBJ1-3; D is unclear. TRBV5-3 is annotated as an ORF whose role is uncertain. V lost 1 base to trimming and J lost 3 bases, with 8 bases between them. There are 14 residues in the CDR3. CDR3 DNA sequence: TGTGCCAGAAGCTTGCCCAAGGTTGGAAACACCATATATTTT. Its protein product is CARSLPKVGNTIYF.

The V gene is TRBV6-1, the J gene TRBJ2-1, with TRBD1 matching 9 bases. Germline V gives CDR1 MNHNS, CDR2 SASEGT. This CDR3 has 14 residues. Germline trimming cut 1 base from V and 6 bases from J; bases unmatched to any gene: 1. The CDR3 protein is CASSEGGQGNEQFF. Written as DNA, the CDR3 is TGTGCCAGCAGTGAAGGGGGACAGGGCAATGAGCAGTTCTTC.